This T cell receptor beta chain emerged from a study of T cell responses to AZD1222 COVID-19 vaccine. The repertoire was sequenced with immunoSEQ multiplex PCR; TCRdb's copy has only in-frame clones and lacks some. The data show more than 95,000 clones, about 91% seen once. This CDR3 has 15 residues. The germline CDR1 and CDR2 sequences are LGHNA and YSLEER. Trimming cost V 5 bases and J 2 bases; bases outside gene matches: 5. Here the sequenced sample was peripheral blood, taken on day 0 of AZD1222 vaccination. V usage is TRBV4-3 and J usage is TRBJ2-7, with 11 bases matching TRBD2. The clonotype comes from an adult in good health. CDR3 amino acids: CASSTGTSGTYEQYF. CDR3 DNA: TGCGCCAGCAGCACCGGGACTAGCGGCACCTACGAGCAGTACTTC.